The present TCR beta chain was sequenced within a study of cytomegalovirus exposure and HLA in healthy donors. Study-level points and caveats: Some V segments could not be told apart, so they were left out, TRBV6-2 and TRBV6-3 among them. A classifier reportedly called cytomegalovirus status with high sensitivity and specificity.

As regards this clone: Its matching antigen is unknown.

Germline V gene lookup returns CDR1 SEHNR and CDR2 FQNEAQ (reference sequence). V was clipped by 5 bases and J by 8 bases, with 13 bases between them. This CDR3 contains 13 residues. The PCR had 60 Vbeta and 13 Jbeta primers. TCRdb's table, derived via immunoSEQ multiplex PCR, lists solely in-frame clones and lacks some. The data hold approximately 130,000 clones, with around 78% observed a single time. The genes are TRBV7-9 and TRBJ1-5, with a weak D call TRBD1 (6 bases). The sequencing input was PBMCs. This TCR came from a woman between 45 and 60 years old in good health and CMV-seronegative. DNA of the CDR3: TGTGCCAGCAGCCCAACAGGGTTAGAGCCCCAGCATTTT. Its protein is CASSPTGLEPQHF.